Each of the 17 T cell receptor beta chains below was sequenced from the same sample in a study of T cell clonality in common variable immunodeficiency. TCRdb's table, derived via immunoSEQ multiplex PCR, lists solely in-frame clones and lacks some. This sample comprises 30,000 to 45,000 clones, none seen once only. Sequencing was performed on peripheral blood mononuclear cells. Receptors originate from a person aged 18-69 years in good health.

This clone was found many times. The CDR3 extends 3 residues past the end of the read, so its final part is completed from the germline J gene. The chain employs TRBV5-1 and TRBJ2-7; TRBD1 matches at 11 bases. Germline values: CDR1 SGHRS, CDR2 YFSETQ. V lost 2 bases, J lost 4 bases, and 2 bases stayed unmatched. The CDR3 extends over 14 amino acids. The CDR3 bases that were read are TGCGCCAGCAGCTTAGGACAGGGGGCGTACGAG. Residues: CASSLGQGAYE. From start to end, the CDR3 is CASSLGQGAYEQYF. Looking up the rest from reference TRBV5-1 and TRBJ2-7 gives the full variable domain: KAGVTQTPRYLIKTRGQQVTLSCSPISGHRSVSWYQQTPGQGLQFLFEYFSETQRNKGNFPGRFSGRQFSNSRSEMNVSTLELGDSALYLCASSLGQGAYEQYFGPGTRLTVT.

In this sample, this clone turned up many times. The CDR3 extends 3 residues past the end of the read, so its final part is completed from the germline J gene. J is TRBJ1-1 and V is TRBV30, with a possible D match to TRBD1 (6 bases). CDR1 is GTSNPN, CDR2 SVGIG, per germline (reference sequence). This CDR3 is 13 amino acids long. V was clipped by 5 bases and J by 1 base, with 11 bases between them. The CDR3 region is CAWGRQANTEAFF. The covered CDR3 bases are TGTGCCTGGGGTAGACAGGCGAACACTGAA.

This clone was seen repeatedly, ten times or more. The read stops 3 residues short of the end of the CDR3; the missing end is completed from the germline J gene. The chain recombines TRBV5-1 with TRBJ2-1, with 10 positions matching TRBD1. V was clipped by 6 bases and J by 6 bases; unmatched bases: 3. The CDR3 spans 13 residues. Germline V gene lookup returns CDR1 SGHRS and CDR2 YFSETQ. The sequenced part of the CDR3 DNA is TGCGCCAGCAACGGACAGGGGGTCAATGAG. This encodes CASNGQGVNE. The whole CDR3 region reads CASNGQGVNEQFF.

This clone was detected many times. Read coverage stops 3 residues before the CDR3 terminus; the germline J gene supplies the remainder. The chain combines TRBV28 with TRBJ2-7; maybe TRBD1 (6 bases). V was clipped by 2 bases and J by 2 bases, with 13 bases between them. The length of the CDR3 is 15 residues. Germline V gives CDR1 MDHEN, CDR2 SYDVKM. The covered CDR3 bases are TGTGCCAGCAGTTTAAGGGTTGGGGGCGCCTACGAG. It translates to CASSLRVGGAYE. The entire CDR3 reads CASSLRVGGAYEQYF.

This clone was seen repeatedly, ten times or more. The read halts 3 residues ahead of the CDR3 end, with the missing end drawn from the germline J gene. The same CDR3 also results from other DNA sequences found in this sample. V gene TRBV19 combines with J gene TRBJ2-3, with D unresolved. There are 14 residues in the CDR3. Germline V gene sequence: CDR1 LNHDA, CDR2 SQIVND (reference sequence). The ends were cut back, 3 bases at V and 3 bases at J, with 10 bases in the middle. This CDR3 is CASSINGFTDTQYF. The sequenced part of the CDR3 DNA is TGTGCCAGTAGTATCAACGGGTTTACAGATACG.

Concerning this clone itself: The read ends 3 residues shy of where the CDR3 ends; the end is completed using the germline J gene. The V gene is TRBV7-7, the J gene TRBJ1-2; possibly TRBD1 for D (5 bases). CDR1 and CDR2 from the germline V gene are SSHAT and FNYEAQ (reference sequence). This CDR3 has 13 residues. CDR3 bases read: TGTGCCAGCAGCTTTGGGGCCACAGATACC. It codes for CASSFGATDT. The whole CDR3 sequence reads CASSFGATDTYTF.

This clone appeared many times. The CDR3 end falls 3 residues outside the read, so it is completed with the germline J gene. This sequence joins TRBV7-6 and TRBJ1-6; D remains ambiguous. V dropped 5 bases and J dropped 5 bases, with 19 bases sitting between them. The V gene's germline CDR1 is SGHVS and CDR2 FNYEAQ. CDR3 length: 17 amino acids. CDR3 bases read: TGTGCCAGCAGCGCGGGAGGAGGGAACGGGCATAATTCACCC. This translates into CASSAGGGNGHNSP. In full, the CDR3 is CASSAGGGNGHNSPLHF. Filled out from reference TRBV7-6 and TRBJ1-6, the complete variable domain reads GAGVSQSPRYKVTKRGQDVALRCDPISGHVSLYWYRQALGQGPEFLTYFNYEAQQDKSGLPNDRFSAERPEGSISTLTIQRTEQRDSAMYRCASSAGGGNGHNSPLHFGNGTRLTVT.

This clone was found many times. The CDR3 end is not reached by the read, which stops 3 residues before it; the germline J gene fills it in. The chain uses TRBV5-1 and TRBJ1-5; D not certain. V dropped 0 bases and J dropped 2 bases, with 9 bases sitting between them. The CDR3 sequence is 15 residues long. Germline loops: CDR1 SGHRS, CDR2 YFSETQ. The CDR3 bases that were read are TGCGCCAGCAGCTTGGGTACTTTGGGCAATCAGCCC. Its translation is CASSLGTLGNQP. The CDR3, in full, reads CASSLGTLGNQPQHF.

The sample holds many counts of this clone. The CDR3 extends 3 residues past the end of the read, so its final part is completed from the germline J gene. The chain links TRBV19 to TRBJ1-5; TRBD1 is a possible D gene (6 bases). Germline CDR1 LNHDA, CDR2 SQIVND (reference sequence). Trimming took off 5 bases at V and 6 bases at J, with 17 bases between the two ends. The CDR3 length is 15 residues. The sequenced part of the CDR3 DNA is TGTGCCAGTAGTCCACCGGACAGCCACACTCAGCCC. Protein: CASSPPDSHTQP. The CDR3 in full is CASSPPDSHTQPQHF.

This clone was seen repeatedly, ten times or more. The CDR3 end is not reached by the read, which stops 3 residues before it; the germline J gene fills it in. This chain uses TRBV7-3 with TRBJ2-1; D perhaps matches TRBD1 (6 bases). The CDR3 totals 15 residues. The germline V gene encodes CDR1 SGHTA and CDR2 FQGTGA. Trimming stripped 5 bases from V and 7 bases from J, with 18 bases between. The chain's CDR3 is CASSQQGSAANEQFF. The covered CDR3 bases are TGTGCCAGCAGCCAACAGGGTAGCGCTGCTAATGAG. Together with reference TRBV7-3 and TRBJ2-1, the CDR3 gives the full variable domain: GAGVSQTPSNKVTEKGKYVELRCDPISGHTALYWYRQSLGQGPEFLIYFQGTGAADDSGLPNDRFFAVRPEGSVSTLKIQRTERGDSAVYLCASSQQGSAANEQFFGPGTRLTVL.

In this sample, this clone turned up many times. The read comes to an end 3 residues before the CDR3 does, leaving the germline J gene to fill in the end. The sample holds other DNA sequences that translate to the same CDR3. The rearrangement uses TRBV2 and TRBJ2-1; perhaps TRBD2 as D (6 bases). CDR3 length: 14 residues. Germline V gives CDR1 SNHLY, CDR2 FYNNEI. V lost 8 bases, J lost 7 bases, and 18 bases lay in between. CDR3 protein: CASAPGVGWNEQFF. Incomplete CDR3 DNA: TGTGCCAGCGCCCCGGGGGTTGGTTGGAATGAG.

This clone was observed a handful of times. The read stops 3 residues short of the end of the CDR3; the missing end is completed from the germline J gene. V and J are TRBV18 and TRBJ2-3; 14 bases match TRBD2. The V gene's germline CDR1 is KGHSH and CDR2 LQKENI. The length of the CDR3 is 13 residues. Partial CDR3 DNA: TGTGCCAGCTCCTCGACTAGCGGGAGGGCG. The encoded protein is CASSSTSGRA. Given in full, the CDR3 is CASSSTSGRAQYF.

Only a few counts were recorded for this clone. The read finishes 3 residues shy of the CDR3 end, and the germline J gene is used to complete it. The chain uses TRBV7-8 and TRBJ2-3, with D maybe TRBD2 (6 bases). CDR1 and CDR2 from the germline V gene are SGHVS and FQNEAQ. CDR3 size: 14 residues. The CDR3 spells CASSLGGGIRPQYF. The covered CDR3 bases are TGTGCCAGCAGCTTAGGTGGGGGGATACGGCCG. Filled out from reference TRBV7-8 and TRBJ2-3, the complete variable domain reads GAGVSQSPRYKVAKRGQDVALRCDPISGHVSLFWYQQALGQGPEFLTYFQNEAQLDKSGLPSDRFFAERPEGSVSTLKIQRTQQEDSAVYLCASSLGGGIRPQYFGPGTRLTVL.

This clone has a count of ten or more. The read ends 3 residues early relative to the CDR3; the germline J gene fills the gap. The rearrangement links TRBV18 to TRBJ2-5; a possible D gene is TRBD1 (6 bases). The V gene's germline CDR1 is KGHSH and CDR2 LQKENI. The CDR3 runs to 13 residues. With 3 bases removed from V and 4 bases from J, the gap between germline ends came to 9 bases. The sequenced part of the CDR3 DNA is TGTGCCAGCTCACCGGTAGGGGGAGAGACC. It is translated as CASSPVGGET. The full CDR3 reads CASSPVGGETQYF.

CDR3: CASSEFRSNSNQPQHF. The covered CDR3 bases are TGTGCCAGCAGTGAGTTCAGAAGTAATAGCAATCAGCCC. The rearrangement links TRBV6-1 to TRBJ1-5; D not certain. The read falls 3 residues short of the CDR3 end, and the missing part is taken from the germline J gene. Germline CDR1 MNHNS, CDR2 SASEGT. V lost 3 bases and J 0 bases, leaving 12 bases between the germline ends. The CDR3 contains 16 residues.

This clone was counted between two and nine times. Read sequence stops 3 residues before the CDR3 end, and the germline J gene provides the missing end. This rearrangement joins TRBV4-2 to TRBJ2-7, with TRBD2 matching over 9 bases. This CDR3 is built from 15 residues. Germline loops: CDR1 LGHNA, CDR2 YNFKEQ. The J segment lost 4 bases and the V segment lost 0 bases, leaving 4 bases of the junction unmatched. CDR3 bases read: TGTGCCAGCAGCCAAGAGTCTAGCGGGAAGTACGAG. This gives the protein CASSQESSGKYE. The complete CDR3 sequence is CASSQESSGKYEQYF.

This clone was detected many times. The CDR3 end lies 3 residues beyond the end of the read and is filled in from the germline J gene. The chain combines TRBV30 with TRBJ2-7; TRBD1 matches at 10 bases. V shed 5 bases, J shed 2 bases, and the junction held 3 bases outside the gene matches. The germline V gene encodes CDR1 GTSNPN and CDR2 SVGIG (reference sequence). The CDR3 consists of 13 residues. Partial CDR3 DNA: TGTGCCTGGGAGACAGGGGGCGCCTACGAG. Its translation is CAWETGGAYE. The complete CDR3 reads CAWETGGAYEQYF.